This T cell receptor beta chain was sequenced for a study of Ad26.COV2.S vaccination and SARS-CoV-2 variants. Assay used: immunoSEQ multiplex PCR; TCRdb lists only in-frame clones, some missing. The sample yields roughly 300,000 clones, about 85% seen once. Germline V gene sequence: CDR1 SNHLY, CDR2 FYNNEI. Trimming pared 4 bases from V and 1 base from J, leaving 17 bases between. The CDR3 loop spans 16 amino acids. As to treatment: roughly 19 received Ad26.COV2.S at low or high dose, single or two shots; several received placebo; per-sample allocation not given. Day 63 after the first injection of vaccine or placebo was the sampling time.

The chain recombines TRBV2 with TRBJ2-7; weak D call: TRBD1 (6 bases). This specimen was peripheral blood, taken in a trial of Ad26.COV2.S vaccine versus placebo. The TCR originated in a person aged 18-65 years who received the Ad26.COV2.S COVID-19 vaccine or a placebo. CDR3 sequence: CASSGRTDQISYEQYF. The CDR3 nucleotides read TGTGCCAGCAGTGGCCGGACAGACCAGATTTCCTACGAGCAGTACTTC.